Following are 17 T cell receptor beta chains from one sample sequenced in a study of blood T cell repertoires in COVID-19. Here immunoSEQ multiplex PCR was the method, and the copy in TCRdb shows in-frame clones only, minus some. The table shows around 260,000 clones, with 70% to 90% occurring only once. Sequenced: peripheral blood. The receptors were gathered from a young man with active or convalescent COVID-19.

The chain links TRBV9 to TRBJ2-7; maybe TRBD1 (5 bases). V was trimmed by 3 bases and J by 3 bases, leaving 16 bases between them. Germline V CDR1 and CDR2: SGDLS, YYNGEE. This CDR3 is built from 15 residues. The CDR3 nucleotides are TGTGCCAGCAGCGCAGGTGGAAGGGGCGTCTACGAGCAGTACTTC. It translates to CASSAGGRGVYEQYF.

The chain combines TRBV18 with TRBJ2-2; a possible D gene is TRBD1 (6 bases). Trimming pared 2 bases from V and 2 bases from J, leaving 15 bases between. The CDR3 has 17 amino acids. CDR1 and CDR2 from the germline V gene are KGHSH and LQKENI. The CDR3 protein is CASSPVGQSKNTGELFF. CDR3 bases: TGTGCCAGCTCACCAGTCGGACAGAGCAAAAACACCGGGGAGCTGTTTTTT.

The CDR3 DNA reads TGTGCCAGCAGCCAAGGACAGCACTACGAGCAGTACTTC. This encodes CASSQGQHYEQYF. V gene TRBV7-3 combines with J gene TRBJ2-7; the D gene is possibly TRBD1 (6 bases). This CDR3 has 13 residues. The germline CDR1 and CDR2 sequences are SGHTA and FQGTGA. V lost 5 bases and J 3 bases, leaving 11 bases between the germline ends.

V and J are TRBV3-1 (or the pseudogene TRBV3-2) and TRBJ2-1; 8 positions match TRBD2. The CDR3 is 15 amino acids. V trimming: 3 bases; J trimming: 7 bases; junction bases outside the gene matches: 8. Germline V gene sequence: CDR1 LGHDT, CDR2 YNNKEL (reference sequence). Here the CDR3 reads CASSHISGGHNEQFF. DNA for the CDR3: TGTGCCAGCAGCCATATCAGCGGGGGTCATAATGAGCAGTTCTTC.

V gene TRBV11-3 combines with J gene TRBJ1-2, with D unclear. V lost 0 bases and J 6 bases, leaving 8 bases between the germline ends. The CDR3 is 13 residues long. Germline V gene lookup returns CDR1 SGHNT and CDR2 YENEEA. This CDR3 is CASSLDRSNGYTF. CDR3 sequence (DNA): TGTGCCAGCAGCTTAGACAGGTCTAATGGCTACACCTTC.

The V gene is TRBV6-1, the J gene TRBJ1-5, with D possibly matching TRBD1 (5 bases). Trimming pared 1 base from V and 5 bases from J, leaving 6 bases between. Germline V lookup: CDR1 MNHNS, CDR2 SASEGT. The CDR3 runs 13 residues. Here the CDR3 reads CASSEEGDQPQHF. The CDR3 DNA sequence: TGTGCCAGCAGTGAAGAAGGGGATCAGCCCCAGCATTTT.

V is TRBV7-2 and J is TRBJ1-1; maybe TRBD1 (5 bases). V was cut by 5 bases and J by 5 bases, with 15 bases left in between. In germline, CDR1 is SGHTA, CDR2 FQGNSA. There are 14 residues in the CDR3. CDR3 sequence (DNA): TGTGCCAGCAGCCCTTGGGGGGGTAGGACTGAAGCTTTCTTT. Protein: CASSPWGGRTEAFF. The full variable domain, its missing parts supplied by reference TRBV7-2 and TRBJ1-1, is GAGVSQSPSNKVTEKGKDVELRCDPISGHTALYWYRQSLGQGLEFLIYFQGNSAPDKSGLPSDRFSAERTGGSVSTLTIQRTQQEDSAVYLCASSPWGGRTEAFFGQGTRLTVV.

The genes are TRBV4-3 and TRBJ1-1, with D perhaps matching TRBD1 (6 bases). Germline V gene lookup returns CDR1 LGHNA and CDR2 YSLEER. The CDR3 spans 14 residues. Trimming removed 4 bases from V and 5 bases from J, with 14 bases in between. The CDR3 here is CASSLRGAGTEAFF. The DNA for the CDR3 is TGCGCCAGCAGCCTCCGGGGGGCGGGAACTGAAGCTTTCTTT.

This clone was seen a handful of times. The CDR3 bases are TGTGCCAGTAGGTCGAGACAGACCAAAATCTCTGGAAACACCATATATTTT. Protein sequence: CASRSRQTKISGNTIYF. The chain recombines TRBV19 with TRBJ1-3; the D gene is possibly TRBD1 (5 bases). Trimming shortened V by 6 bases and J by 0 bases, and 18 bases separated the two germline ends. This CDR3 region has 17 residues. Germline CDR1 reads LNHDA; CDR2 reads SQIVND (reference sequence).

The chain recombines TRBV2 with TRBJ2-5, with D possibly being TRBD1 (5 bases). The germline V gene has CDR1 SNHLY and CDR2 FYNNEI. The CDR3 covers 16 residues. V lost 2 bases, J lost 4 bases, and 17 bases lay in between. Here the CDR3 DNA reads TGTGCCAGCAGTGAACTGGGCGCAGGGATAGGAGAGACCCAGTACTTC. Translation: CASSELGAGIGETQYF.

The chain has TRBV9 and TRBJ2-3, with 7 bases fitting TRBD2. The CDR3 consists of 14 residues. CDR1 SGDLS and CDR2 YYNGEE come from the germline V gene. V shed 3 bases, J shed 4 bases, and the junction held 5 bases outside the gene matches. The CDR3 coding sequence is TGTGCCAGCAGCGATGGACTAGTACCAGATACGCAGTATTTT. Translation gives CASSDGLVPDTQYF. Full variable domain (outside the CDR3, taken from reference TRBV9 and TRBJ2-3): DSGVTQTPKHLITATGQRVTLRCSPRSGDLSVYWYQQSLDQGLQFLIQYYNGEERAKGNILERFSAQQFPDLHSELNLSSLELGDSALYFCASSDGLVPDTQYFGPGTRLTVL.

This clone appeared a single time. This chain links TRBV28 with TRBJ1-4; no clear D. Trimming removed 5 bases from V and 0 bases from J, with 7 bases in between. The CDR3 loop spans 14 amino acids. Germline-derived CDR1 and CDR2 are MDHEN and SYDVKM. The DNA of the CDR3 is TGTGCCAGCAGTCTACTACCAACTAATGAAAAACTGTTTTTT. Protein: CASSLLPTNEKLFF.

This clone is a singleton in its sample. The chain carries TRBV12-2 and TRBJ1-5; the table's D call, TRBD1, was not checked against the DNA. TRBV12-2 is annotated as a pseudogene. The CDR3 consists of 18 residues. The CDR3 DNA is TGTGCAAGTCGCTCACCCCGGGACAGGGGAAATAGCAATCAGCCCCAGCATTTT. Its translation is CASRSPRDRGNSNQPQHF.

This clone was seen once. The rearrangement joins TRBV5-1 to TRBJ2-2, with D perhaps TRBD1 (6 bases). The CDR3 has 17 amino acids. The V and J ends lost 4 bases and 0 bases respectively, with 16 bases between them. Germline CDR1 is SGHRS and CDR2 is YFSETQ. This CDR3 is CASSAGPGATNTGELFF. In DNA, the CDR3 is TGCGCCAGCAGCGCCGGACCAGGGGCAACGAACACCGGGGAGCTGTTTTTT.

This chain joins TRBV6-5 and TRBJ2-7; no firm D call. Deletions cut 0 bases from V and 6 bases from J, with 12 bases between. This CDR3 comprises 14 residues. The germline CDR1 and CDR2 sequences are MNHEY and SVGAGI. The DNA of the CDR3 is TGTGCCAGCAGTTACTCTGACTCTATGGGCGAGCAGTACTTC. This translates into CASSYSDSMGEQYF.

V usage is TRBV4-1 and J usage is TRBJ2-2; a possible D gene is TRBD1 (6 bases). Germline CDR1 reads MGHRA; CDR2 reads YSYEKL. Trimming stripped 4 bases from V and 10 bases from J, with 13 bases between. This CDR3 comprises 13 residues. The CDR3 DNA reads TGCGCCAGCAGCCCTCAGGGGAACGTGGAGCTGTTTTTT. Residues: CASSPQGNVELFF.

This clone was counted only a few times. The rearrangement uses TRBV28 and TRBJ1-1; the D gene is possibly TRBD1 (5 bases). Germline-derived CDR1 and CDR2 are MDHEN and SYDVKM. The CDR3 contains 13 residues. Deletions cut 3 bases from V and 7 bases from J, with 12 bases between. The CDR3 DNA is TGTGCCAGCAGTTTCGGGGGAGCGAGTGAAGCTTTCTTT. Translating gives CASSFGGASEAFF.